A single sample is the source of the 13 T cell receptor beta chains below, sequenced in a study of OX40 agonist ivuxolimab in advanced cancers. TCRdb keeps only in-frame clones here, not all; method: immunoSEQ multiplex PCR. The sample holds 15,000 or so clones, 76% seen once. This specimen was CD4+ or CD8+ T cells sorted from blood, taken in a trial of the OX40 agonist ivuxolimab. The origin of the receptors is an adult with an advanced solid tumor such as melanoma, head and neck, liver or kidney cancer.

CDR3 DNA sequence: TGTGCCAGCAGCCCCAACGTGGGGGAAAAACTGTTTTTT. As protein: CASSPNVGEKLFF. The chain joins TRBV6-5 to TRBJ1-4; D ambiguous. The CDR3 is 13 amino acids. Trimming took 6 bases from V and 8 from J, leaving 13 bases between them. CDR1 and CDR2 (germline): MNHEY, SVGAGI.

This rearrangement joins TRBV29-1 to TRBJ2-7; TRBD1 is a possible D gene (6 bases). Trimming cost V 1 base and J 6 bases, with 10 bases left between them. Per germline, CDR1 SQVTM and CDR2 ANQGSEA. CDR3 size: 12 residues. The chain's CDR3 is CSVEVGAGEQYF. For the CDR3, the DNA is TGCAGCGTTGAAGTGGGGGCGGGCGAGCAGTACTTC.

The chain uses TRBV5-4 and TRBJ1-3; D ambiguous. The V gene lost 1 base and the J gene lost 2 bases, with 10 bases spanning the gap. The CDR3 is 15 residues long. CDR1 is SGHNT, CDR2 YYREEE, per germline (reference sequence). DNA of the CDR3: TGTGCCAGCAGCTTGTCGAGAAGGACTGGAAACACCATATATTTT. Translating gives CASSLSRRTGNTIYF.

V gene TRBV4-3 combines with J gene TRBJ1-1; 7 nucleotides match TRBD1. CDR3 length: 17 residues. Looked up from germline, CDR1 is LGHNA and CDR2 is YSLEER. The V segment lost 0 bases and the J segment 0 bases; nucleotides outside the gene matches: 7. CDR3 sequence: CASSQDMRQGVNTEAFF. CDR3 DNA sequence: TGCGCCAGCAGCCAAGATATGAGGCAGGGGGTGAACACTGAAGCTTTCTTT.

The chain links TRBV5-6 to TRBJ2-7, with 9 bases aligning to TRBD1. The CDR3 totals 15 residues. V shed 2 bases, J shed 4 bases, and the junction held 7 bases outside the gene matches. Germline CDR1 SGHDT, CDR2 YYEEEE. CDR3 amino acids: CASSFEAGTGYEQYF. In nucleotides, the CDR3 is TGTGCCAGCAGCTTCGAAGCCGGGACAGGGTACGAGCAGTACTTC.

The chain employs TRBV5-1 and TRBJ1-2; the D gene is possibly TRBD1 (5 bases). Germline CDR1 reads SGHRS; CDR2 reads YFSETQ. The V end was cut by 0 bases, the J end by 8 bases, with 11 bases between. The CDR3 contains 13 residues. The CDR3, as DNA: TGCGCCAGCAGCTTGGATGACAGTCGCGGCTACACCTTC. Protein: CASSLDDSRGYTF.

The genes are TRBV4-1 and TRBJ2-6; D unclear. The CDR3 has 14 amino acids. Trimming shortened V by 0 bases and J by 2 bases, and 2 bases separated the two germline ends. Germline assignment: CDR1 MGHRA and CDR2 YSYEKL. The CDR3 DNA reads TGCGCCAGCAGCCAAGATCCTGGGGCCAACGTCCTGACTTTC. Residues: CASSQDPGANVLTF.

This clone appeared a single time. The V call is TRBV4-1, the J call TRBJ1-3; the D gene is possibly TRBD1 (5 bases). The CDR3 is 15 residues long. The V and J ends lost 6 bases and 4 bases respectively, with 16 bases between them. In germline, CDR1 is MGHRA, CDR2 YSYEKL. Here the CDR3 DNA reads TGCGCCAGCAGACAGACAGCCACGGGAGGAAACACCATATATTTT. Protein product: CASRQTATGGNTIYF.

This rearrangement joins TRBV4-3 to TRBJ1-2, with 7 positions matching TRBD1. V was clipped by 2 bases and J by 6 bases; unmatched bases: 3. Germline CDR1 is LGHNA and CDR2 is YSLEER. The CDR3 is made up of 13 amino acids. The CDR3 DNA reads TGCGCCAGCAGCCAATGGACAGGAGATGGCTACACCTTC. Translating it yields CASSQWTGDGYTF.

The chain uses TRBV7-2 and TRBJ1-2, with a possible D match to TRBD1 (5 bases). Germline lookup yields CDR1 SGHTA and CDR2 FQGNSA. V was clipped by 5 bases and J by 4 bases, with 17 bases between them. This CDR3 is 15 amino acids long. The CDR3 bases are TGTGCCAGCAGCCCTGGGACTAGCGGCCTCTATGGCTACACCTTC. It codes for CASSPGTSGLYGYTF.

This sequence joins TRBV11-3 and TRBJ2-4, with a possible D match to TRBD1 (5 bases). The CDR3 covers 12 residues. Per germline, CDR1 SGHNT and CDR2 YENEEA. V gave up 5 bases and J gave up 4 bases, with 6 bases separating them. CDR3 bases: TGTGCCAGCAGCGGGGCTAAAAACATTCAGTACTTC. Amino acid sequence: CASSGAKNIQYF.

The chain has TRBV19 and TRBJ2-5; 7 bases are a match to TRBD2. The better agreement between TRBJ2-7 and the DNA end casts doubt on the J call. Germline V lookup: CDR1 LNHDA, CDR2 SQIVND (reference sequence). The CDR3 is made up of 13 amino acids. The CDR3 protein is CASSSGMPYEQYF. In DNA, the CDR3 is TGTGCCAGTAGCAGCGGGATGCCCTACGAGCAGTACTTC.

The rearrangement uses TRBV10-2 and TRBJ1-5; weak D call: TRBD1 (6 bases). Germline V gives CDR1 WSHSY, CDR2 SAAADI. The CDR3 has 13 amino acids. The germline V and J ends were trimmed by 6 bases and 7 bases, with 13 bases remaining between them. CDR3 protein: CASSPGGGQPQHF. DNA for the CDR3: TGCGCCAGCAGCCCGGGGGGGGGCCAGCCCCAGCATTTT.